One and the same sample provided the 6 T cell receptor beta chains below, sequenced in a study of radiotherapy plus CTLA-4 blockade in lung cancer. Assay used: immunoSEQ multiplex PCR; TCRdb lists only in-frame clones, some missing. The sample consists of roughly 100,000 clones, 82% of them appearing once. The sample in question was peripheral blood, obtained from a patient treated with radiotherapy plus ipilimumab. The receptors were sampled from a human donor with non-small cell lung cancer who had a partial response to radiotherapy plus ipilimumab.

This chain links TRBV28 with TRBJ2-1; TRBD1 aligns across 11 bases. This CDR3 is 16 amino acids long. Trimming cost V 5 bases and J 1 base; bases outside gene matches: 4. Looked up from germline, CDR1 is MDHEN and CDR2 is SYDVKM. CDR3 nucleotides: TGTGCCAGCAGTGGGGGGACAGGGGGTTCCTACAATGAGCAGTTCTTC. Translated, it gives CASSGGTGGSYNEQFF.

J is TRBJ1-5 and V is TRBV6-5, with no clear D. The CDR3 runs 14 residues. Looked up from germline, CDR1 is MNHEY and CDR2 is SVGAGI. V shed 10 bases and J shed 3 bases, with 16 bases lying between them. The CDR3 DNA reads TGTGCCACCTCACGGCAGGCCCCCAATCAGCCCCAGCATTTT. Translating it yields CATSRQAPNQPQHF.

This clone was picked up a small number of times. The chain links TRBV6-6 to TRBJ1-2; no clear D. Between the trimmed V and J ends, which lost 6 bases and 6 bases, there was a span of 17 bases. Germline V lookup: CDR1 MNHNY, CDR2 SVGAGI (reference sequence). This CDR3 spans 14 amino acids. The chain's CDR3 is CASSPRPDRDGYTF. The CDR3 coding sequence is TGTGCCAGCAGCCCCCGTCCCGACCGGGATGGCTACACCTTC.

The V gene is TRBV5-6, the J gene TRBJ2-2; D is possibly TRBD2 (6 bases). In germline, CDR1 is SGHDT, CDR2 YYEEEE. This CDR3 comprises 15 residues. Trimming cost V 4 bases and J 4 bases, with 14 bases left between them. CDR3 coding DNA: TGTGCCAGCAGCCTCGGAGGGGCCCTCACCGGGGAGCTGTTTTTT. Translation: CASSLGGALTGELFF.

This chain connects TRBV7-2 to TRBJ1-2, with 7 bases lining up with TRBD1. V lost 5 bases and J lost 4; bases outside the gene matches: 13. This CDR3 has 16 residues. Germline V lookup: CDR1 SGHTA, CDR2 FQGNSA. The CDR3: CASSPPGQQLLYGYTF. Here the CDR3 DNA reads TGTGCCAGCAGCCCACCGGGACAGCAACTGCTCTATGGCTACACCTTC.

The rearrangement joins TRBV4-2 to TRBJ1-4, with TRBD1 matching over 10 bases. Germline V gene sequence: CDR1 LGHNA, CDR2 YNFKEQ. CDR3 size: 16 residues. J was trimmed by 6 bases and V by 3 bases; bases with no gene match: 7. This chain's CDR3 is CASSQLPGTGDEKLFF. The CDR3 DNA reads as TGTGCCAGCAGCCAGCTTCCCGGGACAGGGGATGAAAAACTGTTTTTT.